This T cell receptor beta chain stems from a study of cytomegalovirus exposure and HLA in healthy donors. Study-wide context: The approximately 120 validation repertoires used the same platform as the 550 to 700 first-cohort repertoires (as reported by a later analysis).

Trimming at V came to 2 bases and at J to 6 bases, leaving 11 bases not matched to a gene. Germline V gene data show CDR1 as KGHSH and CDR2 as LQKENI. The CDR3 spans 17 residues. TCRdb's table, derived via immunoSEQ multiplex PCR, lists solely in-frame clones and lacks some. The sample gives about 190,000 clones, more than 75% of which show up once; roughly 6.5% is in the top ten. This clone was counted a few times. V gene TRBV18 combines with J gene TRBJ2-2; 8 bases match TRBD1. The clonotype comes from a young man in good health and CMV-seropositive. Sample: PBMCs. CDR3 sequence reads: CASSPESPGGIAGELFF. The CDR3 region has the DNA TGTGCCAGCTCACCAGAAAGCCCAGGGGGCATCGCCGGGGAGCTGTTTTTT.